This paragraph reports one TCR beta chain. Authors' analysis steps: Estimation of nucleated cell counts was performed using reference gene primer amplification. Data came from immunoSEQ multiplex PCR; TCRdb stores just in-frame clones and leaves some out. V and J calls and clone size are copied from that table; D and trimming were computed from the DNA. The sample carries under 300,000 clones, around 86% recorded once. The entry originates in a study of blood T cell repertoires in COVID-19. Overall study: The samples span acute and convalescent COVID-19 from the United States, Italy and Spain. Sources were T cells, B-cell-depleted T cells, or PBMCs; the material itself was cDNA or gDNA.

This CDR3 has 15 residues. The germline V gene has CDR1 SGHRS and CDR2 YFSETQ. V was cut by 0 bases and J by 0 bases, with 8 bases left in between. The TCR originated in a woman aged 55-69 years with active or convalescent COVID-19. The chain carries TRBV5-1 and TRBJ2-3; TRBD2 is a possible D gene (5 bases). The sample consisted of peripheral blood. CDR3 sequence reads: CASSLVPGSTDTQYF. The CDR3 DNA reads as TGCGCCAGCAGCTTGGTTCCGGGAAGCACAGATACGCAGTATTTT.